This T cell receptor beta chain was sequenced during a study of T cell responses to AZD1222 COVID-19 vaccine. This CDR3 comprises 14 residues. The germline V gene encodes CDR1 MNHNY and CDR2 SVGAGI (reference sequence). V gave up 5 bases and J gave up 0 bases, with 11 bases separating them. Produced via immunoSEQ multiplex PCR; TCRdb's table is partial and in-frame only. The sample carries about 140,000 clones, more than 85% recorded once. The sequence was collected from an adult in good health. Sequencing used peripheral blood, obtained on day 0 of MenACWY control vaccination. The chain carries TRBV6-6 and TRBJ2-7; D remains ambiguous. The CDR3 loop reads CASSLMTSSYEQYF. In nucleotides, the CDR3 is TGTGCCAGCAGTCTCATGACGAGCTCCTACGAGCAGTACTTC.